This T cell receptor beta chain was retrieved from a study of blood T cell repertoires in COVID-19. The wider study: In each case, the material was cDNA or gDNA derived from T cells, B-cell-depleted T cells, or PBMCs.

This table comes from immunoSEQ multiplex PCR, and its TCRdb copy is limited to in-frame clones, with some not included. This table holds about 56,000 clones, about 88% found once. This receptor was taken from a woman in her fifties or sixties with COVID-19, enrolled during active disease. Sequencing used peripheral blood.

The CDR3 here is CASSQSGSSAGYTF. The CDR3 DNA is TGTGCCAGCAGCCAATCGGGCAGTTCGGCGGGCTACACCTTC. V and J are TRBV16 and TRBJ1-2, with D unclear. Looked up from germline, CDR1 is KGHSY and CDR2 is FQNENV. Trimming pared 0 bases from V and 8 bases from J, leaving 13 bases between. The CDR3 spans 14 residues.